This TCR beta chain was recorded in a study of regulatory T cells in long-lasting Graves disease. Study-wide results and caveats: Persistent Graves' patients had lower TCR diversity than newly diagnosed ones.

Arm-PCR of CDR3 regions with iRepertoire HTBI primers generated TCR beta libraries. One entry per CDR3 protein results from TCRdb running MiXCR on the multiplex PCR reads. Of 500,000 or so distinct CDR3 sequences detected, less than 15% appear once; the ten largest clones hold approximately 19%. Time point given: newly diagnosed GD, antithyroid drugs for less than 3 months. Making the TCR library involved RNA that had been extracted from PBMCs. The trim removed 5 bases at V and 4 bases at J, leaving 5 bases unmatched. This CDR3 spans 15 amino acids. Germline CDR1 is SGHAT and CDR2 is FQNNGV. This clonotype has ten or more counts. The antigen is undetermined. These data were also reused for a study on T cells in Graves' hyperthyroidism and ophthalmopathy.

Sequences were derived from peripheral blood mononuclear cells (PBMCs), sampled at new diagnosis, from a patient treated with antithyroid drugs. The V call is TRBV11-2, the J call TRBJ1-2; 12 bases map to TRBD1. The sequence derives from a woman between 45 and 65 years old with Graves disease. Here the CDR3 DNA reads TGTGCCAGCAGCCCGGGACAGGGGGCACCCTATGGCTACACCTTC. Protein sequence: CASSPGQGAPYGYTF.